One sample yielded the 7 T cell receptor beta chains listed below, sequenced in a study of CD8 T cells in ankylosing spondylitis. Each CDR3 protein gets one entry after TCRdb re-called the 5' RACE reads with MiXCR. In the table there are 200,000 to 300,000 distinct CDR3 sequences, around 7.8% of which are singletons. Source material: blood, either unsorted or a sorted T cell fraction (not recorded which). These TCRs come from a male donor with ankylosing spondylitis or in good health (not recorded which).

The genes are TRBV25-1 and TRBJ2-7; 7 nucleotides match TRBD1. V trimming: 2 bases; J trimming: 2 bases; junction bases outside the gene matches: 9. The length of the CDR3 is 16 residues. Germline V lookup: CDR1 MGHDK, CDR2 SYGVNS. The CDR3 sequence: CASSERSGQRPYEQYF. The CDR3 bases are TGTGCCAGCAGTGAACGTTCGGGACAGAGACCCTACGAGCAGTACTTC.

CDR3 coding DNA: TGTGCCAGCAGCTTCAGGGACCAGAACACTGAAGCTTTCTTT. Its protein product is CASSFRDQNTEAFF. The V and J genes are TRBV6-2 or TRBV6-3 and TRBJ1-1, with D tentatively TRBD1 (5 bases). The germline gives CDR1 MNHEY, CDR2 SVGEGT. Trimming took off 6 bases at V and 1 base at J, with 12 bases between the two ends. The CDR3 totals 14 residues.

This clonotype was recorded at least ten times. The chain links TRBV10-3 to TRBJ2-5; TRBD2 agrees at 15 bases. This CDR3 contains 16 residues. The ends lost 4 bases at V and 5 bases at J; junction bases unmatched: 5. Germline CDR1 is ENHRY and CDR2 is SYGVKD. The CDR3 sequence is CAISGTSGGAGETQYF. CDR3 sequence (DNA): TGTGCCATCAGTGGGACTAGCGGGGGGGCCGGGGAGACCCAGTACTTC.

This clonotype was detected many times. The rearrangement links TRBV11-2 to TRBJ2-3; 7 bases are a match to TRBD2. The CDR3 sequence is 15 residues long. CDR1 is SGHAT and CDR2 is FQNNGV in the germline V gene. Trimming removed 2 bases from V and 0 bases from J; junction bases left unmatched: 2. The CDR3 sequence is CASSLNSGSTDTQYF. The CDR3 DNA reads TGTGCCAGCAGCTTAAATAGCGGGAGCACAGATACGCAGTATTTT.

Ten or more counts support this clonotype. CDR3 region: CASSGVGHDASYGYTF. In nucleotides, the CDR3 is TGTGCCAGCAGTGGAGTGGGACACGACGCTAGCTATGGCTACACCTTC. The V gene is TRBV6-1, the J gene TRBJ1-2, with D tentatively TRBD1 (6 bases). This CDR3 is built from 16 residues. V gave up 4 bases and J gave up 4 bases, with 19 bases separating them. Germline V gene lookup returns CDR1 MNHNS and CDR2 SASEGT.

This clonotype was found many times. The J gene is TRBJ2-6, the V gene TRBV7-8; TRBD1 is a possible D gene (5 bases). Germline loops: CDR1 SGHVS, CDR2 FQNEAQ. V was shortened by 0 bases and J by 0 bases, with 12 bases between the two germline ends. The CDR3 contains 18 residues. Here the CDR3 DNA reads TGTGCCAGCAGCTTAGCGACAGCCTCTTACTCTGGGGCCAACGTCCTGACTTTC. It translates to CASSLATASYSGANVLTF.

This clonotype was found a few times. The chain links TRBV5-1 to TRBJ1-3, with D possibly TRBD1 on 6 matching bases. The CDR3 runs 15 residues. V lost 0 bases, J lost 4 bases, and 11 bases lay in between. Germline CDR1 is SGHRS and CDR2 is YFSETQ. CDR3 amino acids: CASSLGGAPGNTIYF. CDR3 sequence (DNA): TGCGCCAGCAGCTTGGGGGGGGCGCCGGGAAACACCATATATTTT.